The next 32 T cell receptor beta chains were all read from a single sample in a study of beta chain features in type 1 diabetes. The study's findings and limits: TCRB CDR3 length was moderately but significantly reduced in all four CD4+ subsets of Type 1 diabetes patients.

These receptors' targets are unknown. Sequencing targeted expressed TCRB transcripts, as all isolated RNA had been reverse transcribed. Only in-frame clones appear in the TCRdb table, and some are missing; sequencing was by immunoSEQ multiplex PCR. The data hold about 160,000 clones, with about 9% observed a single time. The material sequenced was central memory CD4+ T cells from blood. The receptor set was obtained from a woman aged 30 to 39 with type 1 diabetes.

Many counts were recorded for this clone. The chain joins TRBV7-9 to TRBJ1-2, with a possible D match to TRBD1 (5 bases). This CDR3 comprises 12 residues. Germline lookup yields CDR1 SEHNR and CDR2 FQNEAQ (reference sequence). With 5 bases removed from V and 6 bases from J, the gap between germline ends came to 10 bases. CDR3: CASSARVDGYTF. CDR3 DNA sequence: TGTGCCAGCAGCGCCAGGGTAGATGGCTACACCTTC.

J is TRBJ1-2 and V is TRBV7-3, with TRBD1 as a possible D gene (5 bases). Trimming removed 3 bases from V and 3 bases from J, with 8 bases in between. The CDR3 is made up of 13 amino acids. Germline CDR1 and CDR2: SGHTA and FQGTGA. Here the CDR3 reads CASSLAGHYGYTF. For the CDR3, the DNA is TGTGCCAGCAGCTTGGCAGGGCACTATGGCTACACCTTC. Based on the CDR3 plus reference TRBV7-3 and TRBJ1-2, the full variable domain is GAGVSQTPSNKVTEKGKYVELRCDPISGHTALYWYRQSLGQGPEFLIYFQGTGAADDSGLPNDRFFAVRPEGSVSTLKIQRTERGDSAVYLCASSLAGHYGYTFGSGTRLTVV.

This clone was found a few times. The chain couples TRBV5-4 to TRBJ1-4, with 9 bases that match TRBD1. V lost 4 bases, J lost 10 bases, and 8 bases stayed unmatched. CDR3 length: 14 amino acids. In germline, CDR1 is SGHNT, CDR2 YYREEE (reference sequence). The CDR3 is CASSPPDRGAKLFF. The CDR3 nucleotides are TGTGCCAGCAGCCCTCCGGACAGGGGTGCAAAACTGTTTTTT.

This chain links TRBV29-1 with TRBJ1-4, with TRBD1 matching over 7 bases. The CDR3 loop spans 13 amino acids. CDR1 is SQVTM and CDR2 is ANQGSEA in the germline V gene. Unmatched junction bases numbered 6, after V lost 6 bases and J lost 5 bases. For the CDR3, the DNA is TGCAGCGTCACAGGGGACCCCAATGAAAAACTGTTTTTT. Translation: CSVTGDPNEKLFF.

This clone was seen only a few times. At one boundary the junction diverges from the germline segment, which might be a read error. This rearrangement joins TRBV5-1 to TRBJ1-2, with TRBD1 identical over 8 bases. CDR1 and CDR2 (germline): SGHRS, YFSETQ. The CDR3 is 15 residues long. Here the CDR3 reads CASRSGQGSNYGYTF. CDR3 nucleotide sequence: TGCGCCAGCAGATCTGGACAGGGCTCTAATTATGGCTACACCTTC.

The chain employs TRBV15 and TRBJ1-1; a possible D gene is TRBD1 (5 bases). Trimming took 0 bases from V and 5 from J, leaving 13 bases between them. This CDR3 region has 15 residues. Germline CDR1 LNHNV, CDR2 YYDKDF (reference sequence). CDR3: CATSREAGRGTEAFF. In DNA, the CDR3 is TGTGCCACCAGCAGAGAGGCAGGGCGTGGTACTGAAGCTTTCTTT.

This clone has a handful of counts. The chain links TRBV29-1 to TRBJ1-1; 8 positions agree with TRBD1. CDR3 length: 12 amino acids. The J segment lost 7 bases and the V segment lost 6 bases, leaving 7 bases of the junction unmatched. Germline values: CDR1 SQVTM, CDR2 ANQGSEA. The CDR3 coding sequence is TGCAGCGTCCGAAGACAGGGGAGTGAAGCTTTCTTT. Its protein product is CSVRRQGSEAFF.

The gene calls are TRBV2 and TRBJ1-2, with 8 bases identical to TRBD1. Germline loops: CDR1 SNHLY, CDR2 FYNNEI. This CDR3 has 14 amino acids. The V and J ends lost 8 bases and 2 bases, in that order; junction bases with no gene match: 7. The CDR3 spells CASGRQGSNYGYTF. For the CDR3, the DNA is TGTGCCAGCGGCCGACAGGGGTCAAACTATGGCTACACCTTC.

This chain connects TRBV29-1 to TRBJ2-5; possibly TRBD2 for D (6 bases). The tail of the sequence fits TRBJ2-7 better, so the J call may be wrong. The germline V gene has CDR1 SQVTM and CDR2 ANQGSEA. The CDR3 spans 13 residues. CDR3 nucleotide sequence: TGCAGCGTTGATCGCGGGATTGAGGCCGAGCAGTACTTC. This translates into CSVDRGIEAEQYF.

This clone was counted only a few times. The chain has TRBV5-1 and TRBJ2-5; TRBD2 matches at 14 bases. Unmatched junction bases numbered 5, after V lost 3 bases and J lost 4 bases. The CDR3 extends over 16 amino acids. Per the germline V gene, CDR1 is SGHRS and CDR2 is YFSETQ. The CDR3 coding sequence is TGCGCCAGCAGCTACCGACTAGCGGGAGGGCTAGAGACCCAGTACTTC. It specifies CASSYRLAGGLETQYF.

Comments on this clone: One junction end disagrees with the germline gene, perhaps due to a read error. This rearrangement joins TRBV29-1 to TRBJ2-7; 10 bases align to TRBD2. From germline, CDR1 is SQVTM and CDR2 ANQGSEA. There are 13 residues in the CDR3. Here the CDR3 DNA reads TGCAGCGTTCAAGAGCGGGAGGGCTACGAGCAGTACTTC. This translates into CSVQEREGYEQYF.

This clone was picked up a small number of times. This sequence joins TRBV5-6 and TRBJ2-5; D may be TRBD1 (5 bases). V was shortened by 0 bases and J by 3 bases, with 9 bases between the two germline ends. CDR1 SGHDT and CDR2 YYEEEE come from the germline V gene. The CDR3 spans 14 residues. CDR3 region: CASSLDPGKETQYF. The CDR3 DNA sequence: TGTGCCAGCAGCTTGGATCCAGGGAAAGAGACCCAGTACTTC. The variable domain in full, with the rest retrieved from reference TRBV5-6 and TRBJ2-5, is DAGVTQSPTHLIKTRGQQVTLRCSPKSGHDTVSWYQQALGQGPQFIFQYYEEEERQRGNFPDRFSGHQFPNYSSELNVNALLLGDSALYLCASSLDPGKETQYFGPGTRLLVL.

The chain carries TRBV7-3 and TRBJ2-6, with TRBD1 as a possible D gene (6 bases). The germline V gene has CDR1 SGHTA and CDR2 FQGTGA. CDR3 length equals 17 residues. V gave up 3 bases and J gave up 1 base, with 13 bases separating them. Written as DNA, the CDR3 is TGTGCCAGCAGCTTCCTTCCCACAGGGTCTGGGGCCAACGTCCTGACTTTC. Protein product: CASSFLPTGSGANVLTF.

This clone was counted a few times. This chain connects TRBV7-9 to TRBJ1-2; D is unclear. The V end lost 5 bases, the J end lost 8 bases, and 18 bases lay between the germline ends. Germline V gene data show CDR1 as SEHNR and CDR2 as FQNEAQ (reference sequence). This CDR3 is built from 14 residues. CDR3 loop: CASSQAHEDGGYTF. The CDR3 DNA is TGTGCCAGCAGCCAAGCCCACGAGGATGGCGGCTACACCTTC.

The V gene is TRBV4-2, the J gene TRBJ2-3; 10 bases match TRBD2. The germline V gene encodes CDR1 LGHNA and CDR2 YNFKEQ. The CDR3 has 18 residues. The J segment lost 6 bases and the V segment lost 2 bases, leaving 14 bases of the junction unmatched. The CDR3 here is CASSQHEGLARFEDTQYF. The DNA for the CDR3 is TGTGCCAGCAGCCAACATGAGGGACTAGCGAGATTCGAGGATACGCAGTATTTT.

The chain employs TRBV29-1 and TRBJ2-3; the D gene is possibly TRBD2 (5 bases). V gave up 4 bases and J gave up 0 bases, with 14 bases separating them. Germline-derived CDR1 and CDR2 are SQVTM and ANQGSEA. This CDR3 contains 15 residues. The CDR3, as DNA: TGCAGCGTTGGAACGGCGGGCGGCAGCACAGATACGCAGTATTTT. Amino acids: CSVGTAGGSTDTQYF.

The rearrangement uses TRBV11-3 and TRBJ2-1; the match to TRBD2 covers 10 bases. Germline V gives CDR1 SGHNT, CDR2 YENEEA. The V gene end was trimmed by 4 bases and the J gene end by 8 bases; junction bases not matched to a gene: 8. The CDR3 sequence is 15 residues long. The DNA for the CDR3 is TGTGCCAGCAGCTCGAGGGCTAGCGGGAGCTATGAGCAGTTCTTC. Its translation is CASSSRASGSYEQFF. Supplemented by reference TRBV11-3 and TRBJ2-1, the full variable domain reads EAGVVQSPRYKIIEKKQPVAFWCNPISGHNTLYWYLQNLGQGPELLIRYENEEAVDDSQLPKDRFSAERLKGVDSTLKIQPAELGDSAVYLCASSSRASGSYEQFFGPGTRLTVL.

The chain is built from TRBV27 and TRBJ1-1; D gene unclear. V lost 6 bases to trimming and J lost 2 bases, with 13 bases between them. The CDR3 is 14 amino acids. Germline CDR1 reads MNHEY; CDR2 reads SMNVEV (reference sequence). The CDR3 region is CASRQTWANTEAFF. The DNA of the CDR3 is TGTGCCAGCAGACAAACATGGGCAAACACTGAAGCTTTCTTT.

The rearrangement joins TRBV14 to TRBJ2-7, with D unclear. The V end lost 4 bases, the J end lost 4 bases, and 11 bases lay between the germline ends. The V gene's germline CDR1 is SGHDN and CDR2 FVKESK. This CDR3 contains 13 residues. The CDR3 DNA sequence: TGTGCCAGCAGCCGAAGCATAGCATACGAGCAGTACTTC. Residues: CASSRSIAYEQYF.

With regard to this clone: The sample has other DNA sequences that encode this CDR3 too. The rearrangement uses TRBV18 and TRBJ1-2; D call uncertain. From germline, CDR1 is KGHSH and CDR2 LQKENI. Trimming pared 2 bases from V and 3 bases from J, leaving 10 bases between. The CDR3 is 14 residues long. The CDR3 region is CASSPREGDYGYTF. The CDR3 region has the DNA TGTGCCAGCTCACCAAGAGAGGGTGACTATGGCTACACCTTC.

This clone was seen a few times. The CDR3 DNA reads as TGTGCACCGCGAGGAGGGACTAGCGGGGTGTACCAAGAGACCCAGTACTTC. Residues: CAPRGGTSGVYQETQYF. This chain joins TRBV2 and TRBJ2-5, with TRBD2 matching 13 bases. This CDR3 comprises 17 residues. Germline V CDR1 and CDR2: SNHLY, FYNNEI.

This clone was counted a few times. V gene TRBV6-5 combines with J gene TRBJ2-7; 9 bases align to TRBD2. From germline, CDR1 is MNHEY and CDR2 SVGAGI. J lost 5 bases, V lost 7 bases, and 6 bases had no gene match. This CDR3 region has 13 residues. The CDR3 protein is CASTPSGMDEQYF. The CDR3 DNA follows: TGTGCCAGCACACCTAGCGGGATGGACGAGCAGTACTTC.

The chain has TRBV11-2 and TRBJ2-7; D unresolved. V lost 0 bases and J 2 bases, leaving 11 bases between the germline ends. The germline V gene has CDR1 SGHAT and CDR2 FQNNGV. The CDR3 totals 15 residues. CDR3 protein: CASSLEVAVPYEQYF. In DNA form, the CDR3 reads TGTGCCAGCAGCTTAGAGGTAGCCGTCCCCTACGAGCAGTACTTC.

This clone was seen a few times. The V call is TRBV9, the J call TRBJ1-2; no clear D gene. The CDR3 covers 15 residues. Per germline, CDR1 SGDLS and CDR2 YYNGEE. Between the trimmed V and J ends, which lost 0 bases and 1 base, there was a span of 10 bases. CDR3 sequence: CASSVDNRYNYGYTF. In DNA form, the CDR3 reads TGTGCCAGCAGCGTAGATAACAGATATAACTATGGCTACACCTTC.

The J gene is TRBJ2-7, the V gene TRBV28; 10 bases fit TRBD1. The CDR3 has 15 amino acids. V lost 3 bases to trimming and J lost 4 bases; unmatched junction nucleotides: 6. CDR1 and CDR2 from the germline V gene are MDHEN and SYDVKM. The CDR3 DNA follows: TGTGCCAGCAGTTTCTGGGGACAGGGGAGATACGAGCAGTACTTC. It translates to CASSFWGQGRYEQYF.

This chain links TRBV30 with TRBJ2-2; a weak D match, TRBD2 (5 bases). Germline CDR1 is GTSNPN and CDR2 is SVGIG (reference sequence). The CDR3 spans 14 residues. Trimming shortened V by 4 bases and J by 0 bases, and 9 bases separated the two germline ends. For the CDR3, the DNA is TGTGCCTGGATCGGAGGCCCGAACACCGGGGAGCTGTTTTTT. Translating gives CAWIGGPNTGELFF.

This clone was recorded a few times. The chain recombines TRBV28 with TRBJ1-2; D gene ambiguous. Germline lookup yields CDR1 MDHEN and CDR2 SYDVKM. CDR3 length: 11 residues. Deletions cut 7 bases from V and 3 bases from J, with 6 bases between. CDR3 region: CASKEDYGYTF. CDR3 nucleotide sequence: TGTGCCAGCAAAGAGGACTATGGCTACACCTTC.

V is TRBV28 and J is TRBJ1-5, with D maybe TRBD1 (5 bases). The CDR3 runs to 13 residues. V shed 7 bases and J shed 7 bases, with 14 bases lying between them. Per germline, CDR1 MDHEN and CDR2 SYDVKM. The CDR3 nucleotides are TGTGCCAGCACCCAGGACACTTACCAGCCCCAGCATTTT. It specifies CASTQDTYQPQHF.

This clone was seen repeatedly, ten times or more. CDR3 in DNA: TGCAGCGTTGAAGACGCTAGCGACGAGCAGTACTTC. Its protein is CSVEDASDEQYF. The V gene is TRBV29-1, the J gene TRBJ2-7; perhaps TRBD2 as D (6 bases). Trimming cost V 0 bases and J 5 bases, with 8 bases left between them. The germline CDR1 and CDR2 sequences are SQVTM and ANQGSEA. CDR3 size: 12 residues.

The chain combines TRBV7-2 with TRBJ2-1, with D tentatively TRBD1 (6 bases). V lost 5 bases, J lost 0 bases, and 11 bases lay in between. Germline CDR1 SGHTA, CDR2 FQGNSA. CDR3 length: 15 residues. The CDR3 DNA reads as TGTGCCAGCAGCCATGACAGGAGCTCCTACAATGAGCAGTTCTTC. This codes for CASSHDRSSYNEQFF.

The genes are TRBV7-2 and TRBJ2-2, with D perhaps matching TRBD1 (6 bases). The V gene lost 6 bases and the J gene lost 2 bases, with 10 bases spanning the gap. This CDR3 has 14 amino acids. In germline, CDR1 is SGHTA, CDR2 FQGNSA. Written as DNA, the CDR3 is TGTGCCAGCAGGAACAGGGCCAACACCGGGGAGCTGTTTTTT. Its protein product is CASRNRANTGELFF.

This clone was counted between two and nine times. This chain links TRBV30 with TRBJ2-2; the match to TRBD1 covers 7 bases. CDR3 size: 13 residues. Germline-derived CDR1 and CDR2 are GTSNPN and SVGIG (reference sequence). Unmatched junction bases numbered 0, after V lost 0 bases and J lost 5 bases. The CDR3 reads CAWSVQGTGELFF. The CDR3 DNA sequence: TGTGCCTGGAGTGTACAGGGGACCGGGGAGCTGTTTTTT.